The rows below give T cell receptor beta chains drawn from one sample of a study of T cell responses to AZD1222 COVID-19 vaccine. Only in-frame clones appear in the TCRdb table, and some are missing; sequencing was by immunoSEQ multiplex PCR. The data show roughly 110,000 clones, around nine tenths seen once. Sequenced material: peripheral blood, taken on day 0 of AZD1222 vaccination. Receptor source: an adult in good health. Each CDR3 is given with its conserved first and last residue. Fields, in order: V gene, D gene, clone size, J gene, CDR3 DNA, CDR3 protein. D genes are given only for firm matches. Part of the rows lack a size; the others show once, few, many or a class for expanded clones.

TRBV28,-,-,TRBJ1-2,TGTGCCAGCAGCCGAGCGGGAGGGAACTATGGCTACACCTTC,CASSRAGGNYGYTF
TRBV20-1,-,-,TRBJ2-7,TGCAGTCCCGTAGGGGGAAACGAGCAGTACTTC,CSPVGGNEQYF
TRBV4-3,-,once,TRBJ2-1,TGCGCCAGCAGCCAAGTTGAGTCGACTTCCAGAGCTGAGCAGTTCTTC,CASSQVESTSRAEQFF
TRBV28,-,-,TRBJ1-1,TGTGCCAGCATTTCGACAGTAAACACTGAAGCTTTCTTT,CASISTVNTEAFF
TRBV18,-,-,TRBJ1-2,TGTGCCAGCTCACCGAAACAGGGTGCTGGCTACACCTTC,CASSPKQGAGYTF
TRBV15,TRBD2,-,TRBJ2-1,TGTGCCACCAGCAACAGCGGGAGACATGAGCAGTTCTTC,CATSNSGRHEQFF
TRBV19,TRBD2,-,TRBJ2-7,TGTGCCAGTAGCCACGGACTAGCGGGAGGGCCGCTAGGGGAGCAGTACTTC,CASSHGLAGGPLGEQYF
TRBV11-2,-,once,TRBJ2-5,TGTGCCAGCAGCCAGGGACGGGAAGAGACCCAGTACTTC,CASSQGREETQYF
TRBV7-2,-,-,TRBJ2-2,TGTGCCAGCAGCGTCCTACTAGGAACCGGGGAGCTGTTTTTT,CASSVLLGTGELFF
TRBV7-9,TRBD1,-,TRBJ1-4,TGTGCCAGCAGCACCGGACAGGGCGGCATAGAGGAACTGTTTTTT,CASSTGQGGIEELFF
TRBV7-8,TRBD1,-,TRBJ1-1,TGTGCCATCTCGGACAGGGCGAACACTGAAGCTTTCTTT,CAISDRANTEAFF
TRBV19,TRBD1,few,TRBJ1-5,TGTGCCAGTAGTCCCTCAGACAGGGACTGGCCCCAGCATTTT,CASSPSDRDWPQHF
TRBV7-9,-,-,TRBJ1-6,TGTGCCAGCAGCTATCAGGAAAATTCACCCCTCCACTTT,CASSYQENSPLHF
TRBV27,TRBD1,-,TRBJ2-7,TGTGCCAGCAGTTTATACGAGACAGGGAAGTACGAGCAGTACTTC,CASSLYETGKYEQYF
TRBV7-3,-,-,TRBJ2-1,TGTGCCAGCAGCTTAAGGTCCGACAATGAGCAGTTCTTC,CASSLRSDNEQFF
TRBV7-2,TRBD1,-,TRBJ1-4,TGTGCCAGCAGCCAAATAACAGGGGGCAATGGAAAACTGTTTTTT,CASSQITGGNGKLFF
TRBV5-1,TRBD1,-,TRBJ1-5,TGCGCCAGCAGCTTGGGCAGGGGGAATCAGCCCCAGCATTTT,CASSLGRGNQPQHF
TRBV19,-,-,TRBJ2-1,TGTGCCAGTAATGAGGGGGGCCCCTACAATGAGCAGTTCTTC,CASNEGGPYNEQFF
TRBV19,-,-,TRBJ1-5,TGTGCCAGTAGTATAGTAGGGGAGCCCCAGCATTTT,CASSIVGEPQHF
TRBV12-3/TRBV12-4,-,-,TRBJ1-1,TGTGCCAGCAGTTCCCGAGCGAGCACTGAAGCTTTCTTT,CASSSRASTEAFF
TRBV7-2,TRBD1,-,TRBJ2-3,TGTGCCAGCAGCTTAGCCGGACAGGGGGCGCTGGCAGATACGCAGTATTTT,CASSLAGQGALADTQYF
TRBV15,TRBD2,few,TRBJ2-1,TGTGCCACCAGCAGAGATGTAGCGGGAGGCTCCTCCTACAATGAGCAGTTCTTC,CATSRDVAGGSSYNEQFF